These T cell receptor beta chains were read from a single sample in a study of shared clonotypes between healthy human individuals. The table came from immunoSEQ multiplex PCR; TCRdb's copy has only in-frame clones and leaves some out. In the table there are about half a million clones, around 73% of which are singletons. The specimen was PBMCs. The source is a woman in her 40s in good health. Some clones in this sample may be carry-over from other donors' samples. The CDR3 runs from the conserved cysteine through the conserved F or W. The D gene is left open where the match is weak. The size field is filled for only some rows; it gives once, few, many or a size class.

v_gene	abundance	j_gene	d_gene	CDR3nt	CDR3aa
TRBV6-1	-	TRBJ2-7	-	TGTGCCAGCAAAAGGGACGGCAGCTCCTACGAGCAGTACTTC	CASKRDGSSYEQYF
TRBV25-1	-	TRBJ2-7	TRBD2	TGTGCCAGCGGTAATCCGGGACTAGCGGGGCAGTACTTC	CASGNPGLAGQYF
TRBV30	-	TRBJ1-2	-	TGTGCCTGGAGTGTACAGGCGGAGTATGGCTACACCTTC	CAWSVQAEYGYTF
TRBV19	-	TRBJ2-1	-	TGTGCCAGTAGTATAGGGGCGAATGAGCAGTTCTTC	CASSIGANEQFF
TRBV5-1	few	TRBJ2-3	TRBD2	TGCGCCAGCAGCTTTACCACAGCGGGAGACGGCACAGATACGCAGTATTTT	CASSFTTAGDGTDTQYF
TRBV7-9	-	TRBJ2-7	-	TGTGCCAGCAGCTTAGTGTTCGGTAGTGCGTTCGAGCAGTACTTC	CASSLVFGSAFEQYF
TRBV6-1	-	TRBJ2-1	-	TGTGCCAGCAGTGAAGCGAACAGGGCCTACAATGAGCAGTTCTTC	CASSEANRAYNEQFF
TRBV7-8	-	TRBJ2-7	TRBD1	TGTGCCAGCAGCTTATCCGGACAGGGAATCCGGCAGTACTTC	CASSLSGQGIRQYF
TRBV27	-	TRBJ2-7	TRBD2	TGTGCCAGCAGCCCCGGGACTAGCGGGAGTTACGAGCAGTACTTC	CASSPGTSGSYEQYF
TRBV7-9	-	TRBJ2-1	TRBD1	TGTGCCAGCAGCTTACGGCTGACAGGGGTGGGATACAATGAGCAGTTCTTC	CASSLRLTGVGYNEQFF
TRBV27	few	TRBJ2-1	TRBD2	TGTGCCAGCAGTTCCGGGACTAGCGGGATTCGGGATGAGCAGTTCTTC	CASSSGTSGIRDEQFF